What follows is one T cell receptor beta chain and its context. Method: immunoSEQ multiplex PCR; TCRdb's copy keeps in-frame clones and lacks some. The table has tens of thousands of clones, around nine tenths seen once. These data belong to a study of T cell changes during pregnancy in multiple sclerosis. The CDR3 extends over 16 amino acids. Germline trimming cut 5 bases from V and 3 bases from J; bases unmatched to any gene: 9. In germline, CDR1 is ENHRY, CDR2 SYGVKD. The TCR originated in a female donor with multiple sclerosis, enrolled in a pregnancy study. V is TRBV10-3 and J is TRBJ1-3; 8 bases agree with TRBD1. The sample here was CD4+ T cells from peripheral blood mononuclear cells, taken in the third trimester of pregnancy. This chain's CDR3 is CAISQGLTGGGNTIYF. In nucleotides, the CDR3 is TGTGCCATCAGTCAGGGACTTACAGGGGGTGGAAACACCATATATTTT.